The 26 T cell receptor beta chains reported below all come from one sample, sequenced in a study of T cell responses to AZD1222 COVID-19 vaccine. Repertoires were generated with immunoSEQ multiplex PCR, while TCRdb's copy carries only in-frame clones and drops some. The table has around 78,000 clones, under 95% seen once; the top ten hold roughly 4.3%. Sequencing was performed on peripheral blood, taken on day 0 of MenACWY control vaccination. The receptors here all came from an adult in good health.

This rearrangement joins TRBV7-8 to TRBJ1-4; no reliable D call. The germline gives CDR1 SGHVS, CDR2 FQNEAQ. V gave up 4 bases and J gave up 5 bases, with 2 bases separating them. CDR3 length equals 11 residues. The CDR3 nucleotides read TGTGCCAGCAGCTACAATGAAAAACTGTTTTTT. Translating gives CASSYNEKLFF.

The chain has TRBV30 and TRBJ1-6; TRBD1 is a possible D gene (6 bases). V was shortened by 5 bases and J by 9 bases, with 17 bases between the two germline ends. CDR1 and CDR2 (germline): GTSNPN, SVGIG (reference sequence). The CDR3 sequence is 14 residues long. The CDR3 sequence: CAWARGQGISPLHF. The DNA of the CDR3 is TGTGCCTGGGCCCGCGGGCAGGGGATTTCACCCCTCCACTTT. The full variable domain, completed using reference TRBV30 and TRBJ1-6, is SQTIHQWPATLVQPVGSPLSLECTVEGTSNPNLYWYRQAAGRGLQLLFYSVGIGQISSEVPQNLSASRPQDRQFILSSKKLLLSDSGFYLCAWARGQGISPLHFGNGTRLTVT.

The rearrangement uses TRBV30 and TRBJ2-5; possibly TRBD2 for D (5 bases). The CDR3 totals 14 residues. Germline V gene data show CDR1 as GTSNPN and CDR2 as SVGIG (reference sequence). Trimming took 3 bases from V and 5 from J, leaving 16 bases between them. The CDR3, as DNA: TGTGCCTGGAGCCGAGGACTGTTTTCGGAGACCCAGTACTTC. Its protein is CAWSRGLFSETQYF.

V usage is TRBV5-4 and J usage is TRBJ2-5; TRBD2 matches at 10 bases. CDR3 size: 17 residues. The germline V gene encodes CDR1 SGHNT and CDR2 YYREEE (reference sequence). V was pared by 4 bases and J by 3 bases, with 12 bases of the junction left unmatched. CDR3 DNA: TGTGCCAGCAGCGAGAAGCCGGGACTAGCGTTAAAAGAGACCCAGTACTTC. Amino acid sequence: CASSEKPGLALKETQYF. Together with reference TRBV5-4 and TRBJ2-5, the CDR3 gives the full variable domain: ETGVTQSPTHLIKTRGQQVTLRCSSQSGHNTVSWYQQALGQGPQFIFQYYREEENGRGNFPPRFSGLQFPNYSSELNVNALELDDSALYLCASSEKPGLALKETQYFGPGTRLLVL.

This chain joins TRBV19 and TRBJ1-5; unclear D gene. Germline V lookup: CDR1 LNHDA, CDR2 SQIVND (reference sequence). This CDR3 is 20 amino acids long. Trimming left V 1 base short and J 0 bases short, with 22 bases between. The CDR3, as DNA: TGTGCCAGTAGTATAGGTACGTTAGCCCGCCCTGATAATAGCAATCAGCCCCAGCATTTT. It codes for CASSIGTLARPDNSNQPQHF. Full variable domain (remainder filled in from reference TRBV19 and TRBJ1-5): DGGITQSPKYLFRKEGQNVTLSCEQNLNHDAMYWYRQDPGQGLRLIYYSQIVNDFQKGDIAEGYSVSREKKESFPLTVTSAQKNPTAFYLCASSIGTLARPDNSNQPQHFGDGTRLSIL.

In DNA form, the CDR3 reads TGTGCCAGCAGTGAACGCGCCGGGACCTATGGCTACACCTTC. Encoded protein: CASSERAGTYGYTF. This sequence joins TRBV2 and TRBJ1-2; D possibly corresponds to TRBD1 (5 bases). V gave up 2 bases and J gave up 4 bases, with 11 bases separating them. Germline V CDR1 and CDR2: SNHLY, FYNNEI. The CDR3 is made up of 14 amino acids.

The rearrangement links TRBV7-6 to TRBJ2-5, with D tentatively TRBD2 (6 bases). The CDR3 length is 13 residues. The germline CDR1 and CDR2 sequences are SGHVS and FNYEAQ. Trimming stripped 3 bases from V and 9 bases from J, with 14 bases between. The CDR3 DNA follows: TGTGCCAGCAGCTTGGCGGGGTCGCAGGCCCAGTACTTC. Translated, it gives CASSLAGSQAQYF.

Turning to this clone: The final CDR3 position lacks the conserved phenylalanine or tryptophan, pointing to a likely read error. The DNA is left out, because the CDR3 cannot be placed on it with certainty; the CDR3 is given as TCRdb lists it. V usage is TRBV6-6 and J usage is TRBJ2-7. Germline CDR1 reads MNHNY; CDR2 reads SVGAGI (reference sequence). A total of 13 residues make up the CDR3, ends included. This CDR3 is CASSYSGGDNPAL.

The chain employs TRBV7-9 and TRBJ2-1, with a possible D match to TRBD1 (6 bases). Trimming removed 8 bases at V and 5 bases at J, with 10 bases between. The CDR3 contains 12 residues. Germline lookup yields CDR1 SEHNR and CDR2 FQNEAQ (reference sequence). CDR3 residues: CASRQADNEQFF. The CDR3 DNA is TGTGCCAGCCGACAGGCTGACAATGAGCAGTTCTTC.

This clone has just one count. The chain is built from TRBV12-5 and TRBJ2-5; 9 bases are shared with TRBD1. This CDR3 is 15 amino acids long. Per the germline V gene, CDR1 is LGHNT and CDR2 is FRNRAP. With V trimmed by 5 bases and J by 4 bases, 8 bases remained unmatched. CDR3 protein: CASGTNRGRLETQYF. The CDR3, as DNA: TGTGCTAGTGGTACTAACAGGGGGCGCTTAGAGACCCAGTACTTC.

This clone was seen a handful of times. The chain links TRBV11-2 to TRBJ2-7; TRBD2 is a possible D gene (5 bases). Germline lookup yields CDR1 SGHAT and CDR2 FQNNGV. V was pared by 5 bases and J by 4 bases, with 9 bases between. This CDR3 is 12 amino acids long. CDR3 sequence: CASSQSGYEQYF. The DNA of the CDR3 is TGTGCCAGCAGCCAAAGCGGTTACGAGCAGTACTTC.

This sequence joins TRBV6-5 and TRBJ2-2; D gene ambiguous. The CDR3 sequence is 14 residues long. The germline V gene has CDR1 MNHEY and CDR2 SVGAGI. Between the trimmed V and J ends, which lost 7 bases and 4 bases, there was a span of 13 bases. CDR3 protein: CASIRIISTGELFF. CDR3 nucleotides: TGTGCCAGCATAAGGATCATTAGCACCGGGGAGCTGTTTTTT.

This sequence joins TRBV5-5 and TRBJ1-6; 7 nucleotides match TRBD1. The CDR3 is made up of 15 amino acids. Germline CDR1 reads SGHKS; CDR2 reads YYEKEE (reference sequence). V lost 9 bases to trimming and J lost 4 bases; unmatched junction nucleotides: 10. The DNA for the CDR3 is TGTGCCACGGCAGGGGGGGGGCCGTATAATTCACCCCTCCACTTT. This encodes CATAGGGPYNSPLHF.

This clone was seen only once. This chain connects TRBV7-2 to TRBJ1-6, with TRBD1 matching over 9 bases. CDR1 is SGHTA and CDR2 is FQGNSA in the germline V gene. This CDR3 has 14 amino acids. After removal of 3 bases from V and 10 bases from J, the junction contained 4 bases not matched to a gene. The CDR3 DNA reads TGTGCCAGCAGCTTGCCGACAGGGGGATCACCCCTCCACTTT. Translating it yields CASSLPTGGSPLHF.

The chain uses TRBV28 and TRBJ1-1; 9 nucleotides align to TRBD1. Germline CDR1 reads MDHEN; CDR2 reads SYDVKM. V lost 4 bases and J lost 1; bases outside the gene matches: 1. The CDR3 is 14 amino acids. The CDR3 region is CASSSGQGNTEAFF. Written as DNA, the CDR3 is TGTGCCAGCAGTTCGGGACAGGGGAACACTGAAGCTTTCTTT.

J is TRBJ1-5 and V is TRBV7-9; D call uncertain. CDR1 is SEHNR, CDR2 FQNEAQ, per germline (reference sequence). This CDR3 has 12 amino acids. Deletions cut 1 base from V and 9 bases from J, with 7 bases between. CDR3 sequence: CASSLGSGPQHF. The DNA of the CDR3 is TGTGCCAGCAGCTTAGGGTCGGGGCCCCAGCATTTT.

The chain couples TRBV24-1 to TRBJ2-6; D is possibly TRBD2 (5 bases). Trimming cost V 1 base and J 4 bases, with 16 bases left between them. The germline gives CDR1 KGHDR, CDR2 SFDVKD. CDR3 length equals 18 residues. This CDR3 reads CATSDFTSPLQGANVLTF. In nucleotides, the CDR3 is TGTGCCACCAGTGATTTCACTAGTCCCCTCCAAGGGGCCAACGTCCTGACTTTC.

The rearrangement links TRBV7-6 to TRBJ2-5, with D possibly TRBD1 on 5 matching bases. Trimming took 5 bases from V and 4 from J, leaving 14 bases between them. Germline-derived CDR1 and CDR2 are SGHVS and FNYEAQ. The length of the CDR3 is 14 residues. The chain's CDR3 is CASSAVGQGETQYF. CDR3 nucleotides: TGTGCCAGCAGCGCTGTCGGACAAGGAGAGACCCAGTACTTC. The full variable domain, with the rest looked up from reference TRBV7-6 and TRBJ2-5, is GAGVSQSPRYKVTKRGQDVALRCDPISGHVSLYWYRQALGQGPEFLTYFNYEAQQDKSGLPNDRFSAERPEGSISTLTIQRTEQRDSAMYRCASSAVGQGETQYFGPGTRLLVL.

Here the CDR3 DNA reads TGCAGCGTTCCTTTTAAAGCGGGGTACACAGATACGCAGTATTTT. It yields the protein CSVPFKAGYTDTQYF. The gene calls are TRBV29-1 and TRBJ2-3, with 7 positions matching TRBD2. In germline, CDR1 is SQVTM, CDR2 ANQGSEA. After removal of 5 bases from V and 2 bases from J, the junction contained 10 bases not matched to a gene. This CDR3 has 15 amino acids.

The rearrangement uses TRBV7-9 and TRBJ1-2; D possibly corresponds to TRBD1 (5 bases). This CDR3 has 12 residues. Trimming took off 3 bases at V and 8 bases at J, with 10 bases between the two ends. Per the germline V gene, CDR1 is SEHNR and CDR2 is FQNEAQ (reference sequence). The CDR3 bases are TGTGCCAGCAGCTTCGACACAGGCGGCTACACCTTC. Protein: CASSFDTGGYTF.

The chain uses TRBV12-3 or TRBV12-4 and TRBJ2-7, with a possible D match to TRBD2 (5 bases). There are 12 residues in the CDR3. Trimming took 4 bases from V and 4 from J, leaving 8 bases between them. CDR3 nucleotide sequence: TGTGCCAGCAGTTCGGGCGGGTACGAGCAGTACTTC. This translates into CASSSGGYEQYF.

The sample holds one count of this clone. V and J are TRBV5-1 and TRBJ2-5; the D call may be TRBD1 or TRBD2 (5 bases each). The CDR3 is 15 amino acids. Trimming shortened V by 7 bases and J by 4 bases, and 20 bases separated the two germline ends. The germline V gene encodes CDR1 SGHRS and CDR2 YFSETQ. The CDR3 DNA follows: TGCGCCAGCTATTTTCGAGGGGAACGTGGAGAGACCCAGTACTTC. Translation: CASYFRGERGETQYF.

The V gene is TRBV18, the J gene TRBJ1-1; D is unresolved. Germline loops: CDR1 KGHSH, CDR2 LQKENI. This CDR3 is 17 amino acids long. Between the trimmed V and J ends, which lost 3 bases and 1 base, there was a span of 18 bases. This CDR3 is CASSPSEAAASNTEAFF. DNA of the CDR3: TGTGCCAGCTCACCTTCGGAAGCGGCGGCGTCGAACACTGAAGCTTTCTTT.

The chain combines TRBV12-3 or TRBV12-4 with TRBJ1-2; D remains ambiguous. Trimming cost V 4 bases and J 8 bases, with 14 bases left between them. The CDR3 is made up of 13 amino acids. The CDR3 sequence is CASSYSLREGYTF. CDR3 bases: TGTGCCAGCAGTTACTCTCTAAGGGAGGGCTACACCTTC.

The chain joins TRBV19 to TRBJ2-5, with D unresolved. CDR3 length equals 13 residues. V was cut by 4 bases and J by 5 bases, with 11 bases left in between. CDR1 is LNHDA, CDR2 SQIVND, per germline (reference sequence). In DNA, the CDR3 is TGTGCCAGTAGTAATACCTTCGAGGAGACCCAGTACTTC. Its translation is CASSNTFEETQYF.

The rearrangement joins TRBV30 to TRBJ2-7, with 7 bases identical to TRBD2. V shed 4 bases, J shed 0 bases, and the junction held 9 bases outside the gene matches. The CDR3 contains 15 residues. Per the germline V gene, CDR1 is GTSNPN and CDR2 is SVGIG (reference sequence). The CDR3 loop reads CAWTAFSGNSYEQYF. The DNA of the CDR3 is TGTGCCTGGACAGCGTTCAGCGGGAACTCCTACGAGCAGTACTTC.